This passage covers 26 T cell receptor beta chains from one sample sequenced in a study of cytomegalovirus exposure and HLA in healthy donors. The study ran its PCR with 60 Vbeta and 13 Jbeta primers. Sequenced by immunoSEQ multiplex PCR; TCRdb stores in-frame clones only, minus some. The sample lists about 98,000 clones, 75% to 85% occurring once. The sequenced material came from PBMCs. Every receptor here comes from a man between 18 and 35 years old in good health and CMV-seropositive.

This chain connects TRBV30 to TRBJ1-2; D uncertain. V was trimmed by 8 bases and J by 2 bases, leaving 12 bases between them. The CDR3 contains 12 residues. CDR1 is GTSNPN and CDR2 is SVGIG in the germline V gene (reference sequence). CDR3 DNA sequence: TGTGCCCGTACGAGCGTCAACTATGGCTACACCTTC. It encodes CARTSVNYGYTF.

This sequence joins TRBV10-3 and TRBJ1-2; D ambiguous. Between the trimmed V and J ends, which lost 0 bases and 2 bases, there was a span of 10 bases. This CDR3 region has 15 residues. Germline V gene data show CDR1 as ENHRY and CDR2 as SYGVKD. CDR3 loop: CAISESLGANYGYTF. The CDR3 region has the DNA TGTGCCATCAGTGAGTCGTTAGGAGCCAACTATGGCTACACCTTC.

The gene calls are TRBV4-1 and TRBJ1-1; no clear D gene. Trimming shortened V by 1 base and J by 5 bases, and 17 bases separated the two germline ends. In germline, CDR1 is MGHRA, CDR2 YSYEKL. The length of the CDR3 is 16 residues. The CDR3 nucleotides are TGCGCCAGCAGCCAAGGCCTTATGAGAGGGAAGACTGAAGCTTTCTTT. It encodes CASSQGLMRGKTEAFF.

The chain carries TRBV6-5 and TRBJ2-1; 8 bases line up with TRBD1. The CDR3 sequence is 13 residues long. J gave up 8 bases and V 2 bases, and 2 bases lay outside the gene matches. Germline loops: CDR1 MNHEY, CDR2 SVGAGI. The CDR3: CASSYGQGHEQFF. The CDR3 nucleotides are TGTGCCAGCAGTTACGGACAGGGACATGAGCAGTTCTTC.

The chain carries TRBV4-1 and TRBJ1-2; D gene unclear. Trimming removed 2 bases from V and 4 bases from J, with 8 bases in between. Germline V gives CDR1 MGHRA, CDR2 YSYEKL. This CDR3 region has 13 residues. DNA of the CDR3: TGCGCCAGCAGCCAATTGATCGGCTATGGCTACACCTTC. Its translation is CASSQLIGYGYTF.

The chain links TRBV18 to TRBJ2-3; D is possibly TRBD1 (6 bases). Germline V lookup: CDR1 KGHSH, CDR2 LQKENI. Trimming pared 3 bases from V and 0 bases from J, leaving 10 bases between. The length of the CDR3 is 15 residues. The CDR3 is CASSPRTASTDTQYF. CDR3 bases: TGTGCCAGCTCACCGCGGACAGCTAGCACAGATACGCAGTATTTT. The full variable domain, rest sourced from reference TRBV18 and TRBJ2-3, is NAGVMQNPRHLVRRRGQEARLRCSPMKGHSHVYWYRQLPEEGLKFMVYLQKENIIDESGMPKERFSAEFPKEGPSILRIQQVVRGDSAAYFCASSPRTASTDTQYFGPGTRLTVL.

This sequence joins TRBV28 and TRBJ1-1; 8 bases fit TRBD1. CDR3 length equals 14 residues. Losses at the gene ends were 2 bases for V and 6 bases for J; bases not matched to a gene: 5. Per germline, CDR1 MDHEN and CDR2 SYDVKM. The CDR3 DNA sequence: TGTGCCAGCAGTTTACCAGGGGGCTCTTCTGAAGCTTTCTTT. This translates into CASSLPGGSSEAFF.

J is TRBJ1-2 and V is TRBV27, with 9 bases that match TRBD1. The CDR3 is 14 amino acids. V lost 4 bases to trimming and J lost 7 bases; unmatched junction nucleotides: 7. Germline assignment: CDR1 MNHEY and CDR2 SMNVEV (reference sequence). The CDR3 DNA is TGTGCCAGCAGTTCTAACAGGGGGCGGAGTGGCTACACCTTC. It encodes CASSSNRGRSGYTF.

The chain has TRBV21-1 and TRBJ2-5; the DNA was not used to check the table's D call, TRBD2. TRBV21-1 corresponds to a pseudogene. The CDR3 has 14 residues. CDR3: CASISGAPQETQYF. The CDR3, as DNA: TGTGCCAGCATTAGCGGGGCGCCCCAAGAGACCCAGTACTTC.

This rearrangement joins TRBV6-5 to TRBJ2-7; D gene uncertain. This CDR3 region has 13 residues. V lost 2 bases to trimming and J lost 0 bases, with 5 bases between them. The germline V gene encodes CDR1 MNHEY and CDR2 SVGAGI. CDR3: CASSYLSSYEQYF. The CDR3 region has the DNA TGTGCCAGCAGTTACCTCAGCTCCTACGAGCAGTACTTC.

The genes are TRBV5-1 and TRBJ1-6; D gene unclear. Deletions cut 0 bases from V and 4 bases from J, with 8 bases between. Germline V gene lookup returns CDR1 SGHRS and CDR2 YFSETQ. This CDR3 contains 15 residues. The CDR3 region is CASSLDSPYNSPLHF. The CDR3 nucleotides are TGCGCCAGCAGCTTGGACAGCCCGTATAATTCACCCCTCCACTTT.

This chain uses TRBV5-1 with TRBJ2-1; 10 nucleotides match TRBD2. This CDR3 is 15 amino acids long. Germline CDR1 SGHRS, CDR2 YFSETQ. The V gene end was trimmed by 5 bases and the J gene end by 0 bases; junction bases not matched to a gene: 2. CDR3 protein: CASRLAGVSYNEQFF. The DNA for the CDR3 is TGCGCCAGCAGGCTAGCGGGGGTCTCCTACAATGAGCAGTTCTTC.

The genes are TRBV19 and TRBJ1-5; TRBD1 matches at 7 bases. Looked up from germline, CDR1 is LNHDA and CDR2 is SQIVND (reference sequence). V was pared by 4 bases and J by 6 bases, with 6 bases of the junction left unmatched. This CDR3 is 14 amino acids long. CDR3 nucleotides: TGTGCCAGTAGTACCTCGACAGGGATTCAGCCCCAGCATTTT. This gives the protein CASSTSTGIQPQHF.

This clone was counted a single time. The CDR3 sequence: CASSFDGQGRTEAFF. DNA of the CDR3: TGCGCCAGCAGCTTCGATGGACAGGGTAGGACTGAAGCTTTCTTT. This rearrangement joins TRBV5-1 to TRBJ1-1; 8 bases align to TRBD1. Germline V CDR1 and CDR2: SGHRS, YFSETQ. The CDR3 consists of 15 residues. The V gene end was trimmed by 2 bases and the J gene end by 5 bases; junction bases not matched to a gene: 8.

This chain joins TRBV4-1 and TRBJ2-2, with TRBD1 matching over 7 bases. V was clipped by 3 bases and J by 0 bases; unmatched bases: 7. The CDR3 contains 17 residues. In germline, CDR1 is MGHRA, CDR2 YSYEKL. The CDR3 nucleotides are TGCGCCAGCAGCCATCCGCTCGGGACAGCGAACACCGGGGAGCTGTTTTTT. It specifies CASSHPLGTANTGELFF.

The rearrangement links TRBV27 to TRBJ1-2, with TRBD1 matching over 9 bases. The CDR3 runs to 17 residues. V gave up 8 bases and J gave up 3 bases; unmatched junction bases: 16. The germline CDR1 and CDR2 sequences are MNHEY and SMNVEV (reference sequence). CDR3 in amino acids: CASSTLGQGRSYYGYTF. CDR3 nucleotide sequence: TGTGCCAGCTCCACACTCGGACAGGGGAGATCCTACTATGGCTACACCTTC.

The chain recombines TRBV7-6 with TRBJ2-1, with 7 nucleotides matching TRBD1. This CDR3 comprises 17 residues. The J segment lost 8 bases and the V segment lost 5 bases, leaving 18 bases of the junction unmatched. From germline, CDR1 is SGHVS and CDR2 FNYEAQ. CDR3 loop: CASSPFGDMDRRYEQFF. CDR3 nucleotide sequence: TGTGCCAGCAGCCCCTTCGGTGACATGGACAGGCGGTATGAGCAGTTCTTC.

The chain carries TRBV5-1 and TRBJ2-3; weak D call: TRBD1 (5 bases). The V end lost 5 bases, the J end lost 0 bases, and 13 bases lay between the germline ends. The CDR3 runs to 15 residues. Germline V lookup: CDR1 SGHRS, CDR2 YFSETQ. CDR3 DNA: TGCGCCAGCAGTTTTCTTGGGGCGAGCACAGATACGCAGTATTTT. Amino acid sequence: CASSFLGASTDTQYF. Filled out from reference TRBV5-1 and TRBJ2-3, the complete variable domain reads KAGVTQTPRYLIKTRGQQVTLSCSPISGHRSVSWYQQTPGQGLQFLFEYFSETQRNKGNFPGRFSGRQFSNSRSEMNVSTLELGDSALYLCASSFLGASTDTQYFGPGTRLTVL.

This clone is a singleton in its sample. CDR3 in amino acids: CAWSSLSYEQYF. For the CDR3, the DNA is TGTGCCTGGAGTAGCCTCTCCTACGAGCAGTACTTC. The rearrangement links TRBV30 to TRBJ2-7; no reliable D call. The CDR3 runs to 12 residues. Germline CDR1 and CDR2: GTSNPN and SVGIG (reference sequence). Trimming pared 2 bases from V and 0 bases from J, leaving 5 bases between.

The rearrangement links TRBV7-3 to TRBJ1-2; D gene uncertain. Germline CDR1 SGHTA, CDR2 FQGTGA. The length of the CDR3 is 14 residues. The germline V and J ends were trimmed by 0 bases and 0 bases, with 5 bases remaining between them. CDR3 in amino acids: CASSLTSTNYGYTF. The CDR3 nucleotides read TGTGCCAGCAGCTTAACTTCTACTAACTATGGCTACACCTTC. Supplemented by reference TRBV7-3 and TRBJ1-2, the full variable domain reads GAGVSQTPSNKVTEKGKYVELRCDPISGHTALYWYRQSLGQGPEFLIYFQGTGAADDSGLPNDRFFAVRPEGSVSTLKIQRTERGDSAVYLCASSLTSTNYGYTFGSGTRLTVV.

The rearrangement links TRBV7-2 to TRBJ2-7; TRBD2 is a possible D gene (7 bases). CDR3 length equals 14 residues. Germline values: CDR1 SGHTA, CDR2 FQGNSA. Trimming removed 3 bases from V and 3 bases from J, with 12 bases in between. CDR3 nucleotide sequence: TGTGCCAGCAGCTTTAGGGGGGGGGACTACGAGCAGTACTTC. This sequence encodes CASSFRGGDYEQYF.

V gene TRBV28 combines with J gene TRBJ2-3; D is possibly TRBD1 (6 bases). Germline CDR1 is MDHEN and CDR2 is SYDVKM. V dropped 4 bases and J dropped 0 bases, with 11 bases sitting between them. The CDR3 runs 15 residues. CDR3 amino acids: CASSWGRSSTDTQYF. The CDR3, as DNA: TGTGCCAGCAGTTGGGGGCGGTCTAGCACAGATACGCAGTATTTT.

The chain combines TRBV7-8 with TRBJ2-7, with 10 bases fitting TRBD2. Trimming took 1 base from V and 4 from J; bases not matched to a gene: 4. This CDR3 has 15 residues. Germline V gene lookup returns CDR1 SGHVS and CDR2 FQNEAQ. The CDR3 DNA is TGTGCCAGCAGCTTAGAAGGGACTAGCGAGTACGAGCAGTACTTC. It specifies CASSLEGTSEYEQYF.

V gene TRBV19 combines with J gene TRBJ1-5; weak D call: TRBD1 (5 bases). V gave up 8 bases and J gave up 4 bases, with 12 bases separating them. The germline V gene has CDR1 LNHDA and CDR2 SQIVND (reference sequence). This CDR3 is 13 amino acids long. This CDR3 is CASWAGRNQPQHF. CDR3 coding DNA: TGTGCCAGTTGGGCAGGGAGGAATCAGCCCCAGCATTTT.

CDR3 coding DNA: TGTGCCAGCTCAACGGGGGTGCCAGGGTCCACAGATACGCAGTATTTT. Its translation: CASSTGVPGSTDTQYF. The chain links TRBV18 to TRBJ2-3, with a possible D match to TRBD2 (6 bases). Trimming left V 5 bases short and J 2 bases short, with 17 bases between. Germline V gene lookup returns CDR1 KGHSH and CDR2 LQKENI. The CDR3 has 16 amino acids. Full variable domain (remainder filled in from reference TRBV18 and TRBJ2-3): NAGVMQNPRHLVRRRGQEARLRCSPMKGHSHVYWYRQLPEEGLKFMVYLQKENIIDESGMPKERFSAEFPKEGPSILRIQQVVRGDSAAYFCASSTGVPGSTDTQYFGPGTRLTVL.

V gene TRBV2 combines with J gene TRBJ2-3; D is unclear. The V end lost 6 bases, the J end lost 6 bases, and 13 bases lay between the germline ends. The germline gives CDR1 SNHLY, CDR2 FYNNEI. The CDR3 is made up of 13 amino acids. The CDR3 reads CASRPAGTDTQYF. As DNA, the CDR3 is TGTGCCAGCAGGCCCGCCGGTACGGATACGCAGTATTTT.